In this sample, the clone carrying this T cell receptor (beta chain) turned up once. Its cognate antigen is unknown. These data belong to a study of Tregs in tolerant kidney transplant recipients. Study-wide findings and caveats: Biological reproducibility was not directly addressed, but technical replication error appeared minimal.

Trimming took off 5 bases at V and 7 bases at J, with 28 bases between the two ends. There are 18 residues in the CDR3. CDR1 and CDR2 (germline): SEHNR, FQNEAQ (reference sequence). Repertoires were generated with immunoSEQ multiplex PCR, while TCRdb's copy carries only in-frame clones and drops some. The profile covers some 100,000 clones, with 92% appearing a single time and around 0.6% taken by the ten largest. This clonotype was obtained from a human donor in good health. The rearrangement uses TRBV7-9 and TRBJ2-3; the D gene is possibly TRBD2 (5 bases). The source material was CD4+ T cells from blood. The DNA of the CDR3 is TGTGCCAGCAGCCCACCTGTCCCTAGCCGGAGCCTAGGGTATACGCAGTATTTT. Amino acids: CASSPPVPSRSLGYTQYF.